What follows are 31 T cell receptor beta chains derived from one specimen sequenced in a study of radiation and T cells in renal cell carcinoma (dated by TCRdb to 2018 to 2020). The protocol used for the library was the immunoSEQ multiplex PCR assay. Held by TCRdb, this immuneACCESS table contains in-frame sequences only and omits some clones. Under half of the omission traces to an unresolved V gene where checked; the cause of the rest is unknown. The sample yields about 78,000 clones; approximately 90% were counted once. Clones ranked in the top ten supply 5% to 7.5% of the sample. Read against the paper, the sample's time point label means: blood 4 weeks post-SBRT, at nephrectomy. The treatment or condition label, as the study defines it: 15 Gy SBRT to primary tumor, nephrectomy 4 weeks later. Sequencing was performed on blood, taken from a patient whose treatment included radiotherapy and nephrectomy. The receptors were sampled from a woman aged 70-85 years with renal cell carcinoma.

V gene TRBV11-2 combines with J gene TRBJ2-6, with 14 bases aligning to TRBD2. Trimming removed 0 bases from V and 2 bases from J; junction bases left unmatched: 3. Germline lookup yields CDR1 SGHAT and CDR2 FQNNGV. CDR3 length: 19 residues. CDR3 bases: TGTGCCAGCAGCTTAGATAGGACTAGCGGGGGGACTGGGGCCAACGTCCTGACTTTC. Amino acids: CASSLDRTSGGTGANVLTF.

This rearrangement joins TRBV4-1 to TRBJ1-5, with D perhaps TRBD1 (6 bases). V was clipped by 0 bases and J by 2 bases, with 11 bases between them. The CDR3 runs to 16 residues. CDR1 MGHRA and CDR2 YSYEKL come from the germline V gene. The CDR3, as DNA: TGCGCCAGCAGCCAAGAAAGGGGGGCGCGCAATCAGCCCCAGCATTTT. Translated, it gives CASSQERGARNQPQHF.

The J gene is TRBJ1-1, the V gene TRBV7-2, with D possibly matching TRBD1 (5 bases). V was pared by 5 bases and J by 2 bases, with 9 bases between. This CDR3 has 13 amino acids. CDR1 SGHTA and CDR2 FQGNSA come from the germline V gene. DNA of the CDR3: TGTGCCAGCAGCACCGGACATAACACTGAAGCTTTCTTT. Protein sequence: CASSTGHNTEAFF.

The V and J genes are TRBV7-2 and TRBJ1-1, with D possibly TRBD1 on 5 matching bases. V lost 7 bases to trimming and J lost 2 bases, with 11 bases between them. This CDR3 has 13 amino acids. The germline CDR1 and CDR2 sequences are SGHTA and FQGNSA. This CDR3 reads CASKVRGNTEAFF. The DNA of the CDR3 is TGTGCCAGCAAAGTAAGGGGCAACACTGAAGCTTTCTTT.

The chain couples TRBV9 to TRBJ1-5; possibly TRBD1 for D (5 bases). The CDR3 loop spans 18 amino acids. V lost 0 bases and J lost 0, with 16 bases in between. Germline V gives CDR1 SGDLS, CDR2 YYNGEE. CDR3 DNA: TGTGCCAGCAGCGTAGGAGCTGGGGGAGGGAATAGCAATCAGCCCCAGCATTTT. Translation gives CASSVGAGGGNSNQPQHF.

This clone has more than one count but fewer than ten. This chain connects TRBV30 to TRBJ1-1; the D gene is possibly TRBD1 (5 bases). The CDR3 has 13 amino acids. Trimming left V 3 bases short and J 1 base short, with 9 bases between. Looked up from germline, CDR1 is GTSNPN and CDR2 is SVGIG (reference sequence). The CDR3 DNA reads TGTGCCTGGAGGACAGACGAGAACACTGAAGCTTTCTTT. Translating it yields CAWRTDENTEAFF.

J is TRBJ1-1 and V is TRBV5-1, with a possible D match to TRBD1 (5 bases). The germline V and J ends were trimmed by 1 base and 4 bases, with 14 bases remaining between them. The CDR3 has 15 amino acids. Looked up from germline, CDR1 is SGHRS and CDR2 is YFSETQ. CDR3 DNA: TGCGCCAGCAGCTTGTGGGCGGGGACGGGCACTGAAGCTTTCTTT. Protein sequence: CASSLWAGTGTEAFF.

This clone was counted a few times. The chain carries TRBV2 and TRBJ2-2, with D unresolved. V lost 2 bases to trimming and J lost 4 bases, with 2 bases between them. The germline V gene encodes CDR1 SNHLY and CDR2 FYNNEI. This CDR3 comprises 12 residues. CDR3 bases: TGTGCCAGCAGTGAATCCACCGGGGAGCTGTTTTTT. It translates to CASSESTGELFF.

CDR3 nucleotides: TGTGCCAGCAGCTTAGGATGGCCCGAAGGAACTGAAGCTTTCTTT. As protein: CASSLGWPEGTEAFF. The V gene is TRBV7-8, the J gene TRBJ1-1; D is unresolved. CDR3 length equals 15 residues. Germline V gives CDR1 SGHVS, CDR2 FQNEAQ. V lost 1 base and J 5 bases, leaving 14 bases between the germline ends.

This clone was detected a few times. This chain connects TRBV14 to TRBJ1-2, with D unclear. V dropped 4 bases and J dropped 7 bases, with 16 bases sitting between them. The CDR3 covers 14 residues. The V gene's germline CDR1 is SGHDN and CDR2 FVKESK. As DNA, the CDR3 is TGTGCCAGCAGCCGAGGCTCCCCCCGTAGTGGCTACACCTTC. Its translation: CASSRGSPRSGYTF.

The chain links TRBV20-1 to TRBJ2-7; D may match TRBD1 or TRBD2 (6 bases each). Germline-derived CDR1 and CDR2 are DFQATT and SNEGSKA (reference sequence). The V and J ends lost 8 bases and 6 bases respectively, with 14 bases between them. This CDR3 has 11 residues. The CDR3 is CSPTGGPEQYF. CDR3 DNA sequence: TGCAGTCCCACCGGGGGCCCCGAGCAGTACTTC.

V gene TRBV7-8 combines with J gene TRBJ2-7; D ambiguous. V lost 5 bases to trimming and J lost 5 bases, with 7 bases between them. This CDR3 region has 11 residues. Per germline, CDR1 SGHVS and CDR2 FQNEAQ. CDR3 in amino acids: CASSVGNEQYF. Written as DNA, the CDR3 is TGTGCCAGCAGCGTAGGCAACGAGCAGTACTTC.

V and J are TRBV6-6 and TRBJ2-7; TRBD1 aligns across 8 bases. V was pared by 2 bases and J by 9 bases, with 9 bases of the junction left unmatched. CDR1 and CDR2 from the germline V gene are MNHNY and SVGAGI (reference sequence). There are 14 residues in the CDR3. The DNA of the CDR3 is TGTGCCAGCAGTTACGCCGGGACAGGTGCGGGGCAGTACTTC. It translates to CASSYAGTGAGQYF.

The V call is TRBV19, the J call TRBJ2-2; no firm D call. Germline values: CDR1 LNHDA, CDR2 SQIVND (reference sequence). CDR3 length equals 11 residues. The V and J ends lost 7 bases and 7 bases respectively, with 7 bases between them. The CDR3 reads CASTLFGELFF. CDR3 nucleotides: TGTGCCAGTACCCTTTTCGGGGAGCTGTTTTTT.

The CDR3 spells CASGLRGGDREFGYTF. As DNA, the CDR3 is TGTGCTAGTGGTTTGAGGGGAGGGGACAGGGAGTTTGGCTACACCTTC. The rearrangement links TRBV12-5 to TRBJ1-2, with 9 bases lining up with TRBD1. V lost 2 bases and J lost 7; bases outside the gene matches: 11. The CDR3 has 16 residues. Germline V lookup: CDR1 LGHNT, CDR2 FRNRAP.

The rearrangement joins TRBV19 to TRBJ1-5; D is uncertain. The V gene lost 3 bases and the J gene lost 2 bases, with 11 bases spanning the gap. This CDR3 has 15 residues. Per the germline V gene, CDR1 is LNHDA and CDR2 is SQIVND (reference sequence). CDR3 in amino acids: CASSIPGLGNQPQHF. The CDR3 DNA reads TGTGCCAGTAGTATTCCCGGCTTGGGCAATCAGCCCCAGCATTTT.

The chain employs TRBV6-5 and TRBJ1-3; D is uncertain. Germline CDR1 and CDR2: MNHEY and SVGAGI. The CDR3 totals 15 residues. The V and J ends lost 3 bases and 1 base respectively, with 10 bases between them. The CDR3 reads CASSYGRASGNTIYF. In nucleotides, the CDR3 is TGTGCCAGCAGTTATGGGAGGGCATCTGGAAACACCATATATTTT.

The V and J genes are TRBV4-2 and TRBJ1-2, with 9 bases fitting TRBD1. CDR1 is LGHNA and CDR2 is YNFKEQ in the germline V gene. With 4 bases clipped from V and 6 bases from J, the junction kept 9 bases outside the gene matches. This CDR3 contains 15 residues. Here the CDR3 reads CASSLLRDRVDGYTF. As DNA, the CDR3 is TGTGCCAGCAGCCTACTCCGGGACAGGGTGGATGGCTACACCTTC.

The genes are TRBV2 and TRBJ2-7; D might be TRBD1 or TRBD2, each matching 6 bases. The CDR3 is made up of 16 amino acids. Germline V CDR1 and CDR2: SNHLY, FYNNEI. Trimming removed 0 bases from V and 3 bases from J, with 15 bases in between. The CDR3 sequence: CASSEAGGTLVYEQYF. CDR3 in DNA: TGTGCCAGCAGTGAAGCAGGCGGGACACTAGTCTACGAGCAGTACTTC.

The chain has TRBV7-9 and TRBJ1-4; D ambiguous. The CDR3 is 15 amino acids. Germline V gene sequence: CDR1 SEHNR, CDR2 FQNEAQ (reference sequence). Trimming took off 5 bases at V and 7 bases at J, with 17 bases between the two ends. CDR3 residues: CASSQTLGSGEKLFF. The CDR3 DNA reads TGTGCCAGCAGCCAGACGTTGGGGTCGGGTGAAAAACTGTTTTTT.

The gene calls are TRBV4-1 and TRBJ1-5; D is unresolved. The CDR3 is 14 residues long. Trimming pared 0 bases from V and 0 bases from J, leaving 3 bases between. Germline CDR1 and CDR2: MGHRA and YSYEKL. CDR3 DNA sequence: TGCGCCAGCAGCCAAGATGGTAGCAATCAGCCCCAGCATTTT. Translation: CASSQDGSNQPQHF.

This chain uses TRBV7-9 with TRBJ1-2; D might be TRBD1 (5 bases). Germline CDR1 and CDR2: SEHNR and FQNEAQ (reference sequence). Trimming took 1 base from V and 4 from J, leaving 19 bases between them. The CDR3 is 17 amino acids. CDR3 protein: CASSLVTGTGPGYGYTF. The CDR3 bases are TGTGCCAGCAGCTTAGTAACGGGCACAGGACCGGGCTATGGCTACACCTTC.

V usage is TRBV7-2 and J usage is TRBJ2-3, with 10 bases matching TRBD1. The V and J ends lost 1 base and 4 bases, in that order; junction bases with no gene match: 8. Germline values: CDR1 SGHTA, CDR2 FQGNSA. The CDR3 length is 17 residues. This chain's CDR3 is CASSLVGTGARPDTQYF. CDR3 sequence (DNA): TGTGCCAGCAGCTTAGTAGGGACAGGGGCTCGGCCAGATACGCAGTATTTT.

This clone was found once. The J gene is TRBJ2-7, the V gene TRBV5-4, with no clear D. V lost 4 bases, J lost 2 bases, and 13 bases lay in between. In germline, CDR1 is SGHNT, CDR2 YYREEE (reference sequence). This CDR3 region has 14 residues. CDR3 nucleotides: TGTGCCAGCAGCCCCGAAGTGGGTGCCTACGAGCAGTACTTC. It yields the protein CASSPEVGAYEQYF.

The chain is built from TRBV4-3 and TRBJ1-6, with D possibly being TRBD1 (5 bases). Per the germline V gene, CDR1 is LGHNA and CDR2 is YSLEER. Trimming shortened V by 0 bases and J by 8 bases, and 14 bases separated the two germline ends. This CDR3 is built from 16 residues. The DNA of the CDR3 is TGCGCCAGCAGCCAAGATCCGGCAGGGAGGGATTCACCCCTCCACTTT. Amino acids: CASSQDPAGRDSPLHF.

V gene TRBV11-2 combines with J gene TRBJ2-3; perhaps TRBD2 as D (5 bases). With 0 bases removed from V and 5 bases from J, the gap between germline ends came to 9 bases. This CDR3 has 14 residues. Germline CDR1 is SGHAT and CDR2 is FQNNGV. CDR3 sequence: CASSLDGDGDTQYF. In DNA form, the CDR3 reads TGTGCCAGCAGCTTAGACGGGGATGGAGATACGCAGTATTTT.

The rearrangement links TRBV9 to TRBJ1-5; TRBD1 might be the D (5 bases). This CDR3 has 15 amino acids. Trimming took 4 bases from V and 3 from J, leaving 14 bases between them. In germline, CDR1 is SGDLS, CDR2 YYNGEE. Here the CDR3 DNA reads TGTGCCAGCAGCTCCGGGGCAGGGTCCAATCAGCCCCAGCATTTT. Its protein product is CASSSGAGSNQPQHF.

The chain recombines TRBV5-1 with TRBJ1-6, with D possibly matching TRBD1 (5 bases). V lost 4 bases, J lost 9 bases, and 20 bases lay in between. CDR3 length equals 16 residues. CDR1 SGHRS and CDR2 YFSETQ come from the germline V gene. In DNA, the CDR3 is TGCGCCAGCAGCCTCCCCGGGACTCCCGAGGGTTCACCCCTCCACTTT. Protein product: CASSLPGTPEGSPLHF.

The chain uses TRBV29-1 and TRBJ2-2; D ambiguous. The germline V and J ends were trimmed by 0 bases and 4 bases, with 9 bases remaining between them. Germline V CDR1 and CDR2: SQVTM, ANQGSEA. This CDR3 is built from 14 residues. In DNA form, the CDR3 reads TGCAGCGTTGAAGATAGGCGGAGCACCGGGGAGCTGTTTTTT. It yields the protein CSVEDRRSTGELFF.

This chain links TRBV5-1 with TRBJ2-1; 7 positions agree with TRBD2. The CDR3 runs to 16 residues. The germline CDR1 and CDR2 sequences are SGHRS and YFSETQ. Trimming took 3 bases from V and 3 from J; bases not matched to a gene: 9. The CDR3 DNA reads TGCGCCAGCAGCTCTCCTGGGGGGGGGAGCTACAATGAGCAGTTCTTC. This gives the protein CASSSPGGGSYNEQFF.

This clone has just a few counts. The CDR3 DNA follows: TGTGCCAGCAGCTTGGCAATGGGGGCTCGTAACACTGAAGCTTTCTTT. This translates into CASSLAMGARNTEAFF. The chain couples TRBV5-6 to TRBJ1-1; the D gene is possibly TRBD1 (6 bases). This CDR3 has 16 residues. V dropped 0 bases and J dropped 2 bases, with 14 bases sitting between them. Germline V gene lookup returns CDR1 SGHDT and CDR2 YYEEEE.